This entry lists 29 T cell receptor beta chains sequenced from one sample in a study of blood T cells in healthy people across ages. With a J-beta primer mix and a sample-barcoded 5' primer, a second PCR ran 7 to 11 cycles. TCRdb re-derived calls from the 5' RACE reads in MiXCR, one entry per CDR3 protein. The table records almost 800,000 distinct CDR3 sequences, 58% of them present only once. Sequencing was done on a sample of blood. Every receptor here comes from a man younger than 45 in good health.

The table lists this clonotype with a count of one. This CDR3 reads CAISEQLGQGDQPQHF. The CDR3 DNA is TGTGCCATCAGTGAACAGTTAGGACAGGGAGATCAGCCCCAGCATTTT. The rearrangement joins TRBV10-3 to TRBJ1-5; 8 bases are shared with TRBD1. The CDR3 covers 16 residues. The germline CDR1 and CDR2 sequences are ENHRY and SYGVKD. The junction had 9 bases not matched to a gene; V was cut back by 3 bases and J by 5 bases.

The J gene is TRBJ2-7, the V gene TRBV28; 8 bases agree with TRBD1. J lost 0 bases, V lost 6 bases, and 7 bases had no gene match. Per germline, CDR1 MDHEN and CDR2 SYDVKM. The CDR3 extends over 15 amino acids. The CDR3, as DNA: TGTGCCAGCAGACAGGACAGGGCAAGCTCCTACGAGCAGTACTTC. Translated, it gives CASRQDRASSYEQYF.

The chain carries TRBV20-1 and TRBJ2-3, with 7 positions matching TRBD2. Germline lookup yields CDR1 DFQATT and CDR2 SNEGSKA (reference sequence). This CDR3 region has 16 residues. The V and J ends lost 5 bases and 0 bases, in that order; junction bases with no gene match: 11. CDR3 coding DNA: TGCAGTGCTGCCGAACTAGCGAGTTCTAGCACAGATACGCAGTATTTT. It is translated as CSAAELASSSTDTQYF.

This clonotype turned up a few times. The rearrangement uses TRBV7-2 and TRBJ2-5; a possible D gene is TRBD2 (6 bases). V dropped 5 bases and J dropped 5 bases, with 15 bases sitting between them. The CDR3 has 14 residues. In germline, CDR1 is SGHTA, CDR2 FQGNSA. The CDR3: CASSPGFSGETQYF. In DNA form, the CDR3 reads TGTGCCAGCAGCCCTGGCTTTAGCGGTGAGACCCAGTACTTC.

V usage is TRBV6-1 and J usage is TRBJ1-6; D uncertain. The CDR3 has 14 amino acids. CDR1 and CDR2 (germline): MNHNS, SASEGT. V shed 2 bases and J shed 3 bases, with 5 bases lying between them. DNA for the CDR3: TGTGCCAGCAGTGAATTGGGCTATAATTCACCCCTCCACTTT. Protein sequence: CASSELGYNSPLHF.

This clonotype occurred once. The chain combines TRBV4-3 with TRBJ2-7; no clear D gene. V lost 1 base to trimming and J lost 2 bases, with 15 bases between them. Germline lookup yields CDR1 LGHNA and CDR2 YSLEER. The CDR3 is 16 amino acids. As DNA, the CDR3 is TGCGCCAGCAGCCAAGGCCTCCTCGAAAATCCCTACGAGCAGTACTTC. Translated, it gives CASSQGLLENPYEQYF.

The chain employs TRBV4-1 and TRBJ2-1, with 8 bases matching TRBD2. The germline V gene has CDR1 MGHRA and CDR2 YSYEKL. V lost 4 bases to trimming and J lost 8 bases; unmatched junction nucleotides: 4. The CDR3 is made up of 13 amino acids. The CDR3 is CASSPGLVDEQFF. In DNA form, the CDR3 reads TGCGCCAGCAGCCCGGGACTAGTCGATGAGCAGTTCTTC.

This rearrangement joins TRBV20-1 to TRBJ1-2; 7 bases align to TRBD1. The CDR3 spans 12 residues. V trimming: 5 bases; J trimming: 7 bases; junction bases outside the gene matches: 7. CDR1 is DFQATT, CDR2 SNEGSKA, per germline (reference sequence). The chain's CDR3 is CSAGEGALGYTF. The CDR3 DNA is TGCAGTGCTGGGGAGGGGGCGCTTGGCTACACCTTC.

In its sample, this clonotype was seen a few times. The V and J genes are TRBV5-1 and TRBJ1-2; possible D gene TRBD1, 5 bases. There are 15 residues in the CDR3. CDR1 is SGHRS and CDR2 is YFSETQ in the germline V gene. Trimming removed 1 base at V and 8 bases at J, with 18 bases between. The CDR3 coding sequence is TGCGCCAGCAGCTTGCCCGAAGTATCAGGGCGCGGCTACACCTTC. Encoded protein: CASSLPEVSGRGYTF.

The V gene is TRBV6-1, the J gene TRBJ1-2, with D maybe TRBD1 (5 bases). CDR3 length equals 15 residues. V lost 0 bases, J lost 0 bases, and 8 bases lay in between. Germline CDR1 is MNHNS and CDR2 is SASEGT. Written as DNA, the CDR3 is TGTGCCAGCAGTGAAGCGGTAGGGGCTAACTATGGCTACACCTTC. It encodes CASSEAVGANYGYTF.

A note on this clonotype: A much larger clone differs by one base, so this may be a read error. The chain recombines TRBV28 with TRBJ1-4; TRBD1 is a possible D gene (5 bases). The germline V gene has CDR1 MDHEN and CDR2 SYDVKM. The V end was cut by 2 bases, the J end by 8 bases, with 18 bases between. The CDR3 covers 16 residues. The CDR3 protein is CASSLNAAGVEEKLFF. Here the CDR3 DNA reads TGTGCCAGCAGTTTAAATGCGGCGGGGGTGGAAGAAAAACTGTTTTTT. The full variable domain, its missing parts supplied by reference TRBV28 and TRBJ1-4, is DVKVTQSSRYLVKRTGEKVFLECVQDMDHENMFWYRQDPGLGLRLIYFSYDVKMKEKGDIPEGYSVSREKKERFSLILESASTNQTSMYLCASSLNAAGVEEKLFFGSGTQLSVL.

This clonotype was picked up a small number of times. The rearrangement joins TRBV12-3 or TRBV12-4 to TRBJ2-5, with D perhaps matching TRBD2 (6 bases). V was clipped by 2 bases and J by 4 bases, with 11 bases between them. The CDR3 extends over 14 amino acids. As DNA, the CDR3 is TGTGCCAGCAGTTTAACACTAGCCCCAGAGACCCAGTACTTC. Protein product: CASSLTLAPETQYF.

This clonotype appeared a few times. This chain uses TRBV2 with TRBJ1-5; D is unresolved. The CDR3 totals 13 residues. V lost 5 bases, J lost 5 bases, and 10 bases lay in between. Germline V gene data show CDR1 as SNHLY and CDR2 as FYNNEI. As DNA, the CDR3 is TGTGCCAGCAGTCCTACTACGGATCAGCCCCAGCATTTT. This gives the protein CASSPTTDQPQHF.

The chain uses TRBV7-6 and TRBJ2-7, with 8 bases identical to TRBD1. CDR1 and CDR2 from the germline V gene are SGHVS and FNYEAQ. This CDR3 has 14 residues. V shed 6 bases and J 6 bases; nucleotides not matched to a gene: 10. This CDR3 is CASSLGDRITEQYF. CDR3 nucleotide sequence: TGTGCCAGCAGTTTGGGGGACAGGATTACCGAGCAGTACTTC. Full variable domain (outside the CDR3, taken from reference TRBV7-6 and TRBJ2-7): GAGVSQSPRYKVTKRGQDVALRCDPISGHVSLYWYRQALGQGPEFLTYFNYEAQQDKSGLPNDRFSAERPEGSISTLTIQRTEQRDSAMYRCASSLGDRITEQYFGPGTRLTVT.

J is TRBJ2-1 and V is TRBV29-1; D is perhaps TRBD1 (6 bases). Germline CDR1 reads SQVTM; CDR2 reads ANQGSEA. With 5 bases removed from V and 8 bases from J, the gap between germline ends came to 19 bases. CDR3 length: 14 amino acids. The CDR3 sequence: CSVTGLVGVHEQFF. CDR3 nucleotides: TGCAGCGTTACAGGGCTTGTCGGTGTGCATGAGCAGTTCTTC.

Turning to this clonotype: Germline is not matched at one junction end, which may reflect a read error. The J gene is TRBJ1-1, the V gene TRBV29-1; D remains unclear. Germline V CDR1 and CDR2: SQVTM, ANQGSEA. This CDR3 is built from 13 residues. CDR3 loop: CSGYYATNTGAFF. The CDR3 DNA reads TGCAGCGGGTATTACGCCACGAACACTGGAGCTTTCTTT.

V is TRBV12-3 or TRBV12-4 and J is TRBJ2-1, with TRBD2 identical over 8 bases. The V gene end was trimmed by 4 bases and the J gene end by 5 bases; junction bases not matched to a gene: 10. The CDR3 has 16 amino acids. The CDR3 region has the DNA TGTGCCAGCAGTTCCCTTGGCGGGGGGCCTAACAATGAGCAGTTCTTC. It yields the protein CASSSLGGGPNNEQFF.

For the CDR3, the DNA is TGCAGCGTTGGTCAGGGGGACCCGGGAGGGGAGCAGTTCTTC. This gives the protein CSVGQGDPGGEQFF. The V call is TRBV29-1, the J call TRBJ2-1; the D gene is possibly TRBD2 (8 bases). Trimming left V 4 bases short and J 10 bases short, with 20 bases between. The germline V gene has CDR1 SQVTM and CDR2 ANQGSEA. The CDR3 is made up of 14 amino acids.

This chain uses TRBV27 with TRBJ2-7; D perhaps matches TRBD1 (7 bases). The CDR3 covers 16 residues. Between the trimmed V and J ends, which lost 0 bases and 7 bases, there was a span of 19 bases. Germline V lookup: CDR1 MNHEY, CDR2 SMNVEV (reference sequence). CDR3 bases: TGTGCCAGCAGTTTATCTGCGGAGGGGGCCCTGGGGGAGCAGTACTTC. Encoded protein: CASSLSAEGALGEQYF.

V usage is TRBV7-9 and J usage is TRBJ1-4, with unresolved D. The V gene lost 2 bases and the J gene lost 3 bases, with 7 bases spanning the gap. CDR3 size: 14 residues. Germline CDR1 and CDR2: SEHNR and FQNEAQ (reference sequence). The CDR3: CASSLTRSNEKLFF. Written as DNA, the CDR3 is TGTGCCAGCAGCTTAACAAGATCTAATGAAAAACTGTTTTTT.

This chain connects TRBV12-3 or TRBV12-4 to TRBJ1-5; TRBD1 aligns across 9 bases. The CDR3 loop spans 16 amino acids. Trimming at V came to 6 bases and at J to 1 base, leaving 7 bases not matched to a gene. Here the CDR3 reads CASRTGQGGSNQPQHF. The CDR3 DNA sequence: TGTGCCAGCAGAACGGGACAGGGTGGAAGCAATCAGCCCCAGCATTTT.

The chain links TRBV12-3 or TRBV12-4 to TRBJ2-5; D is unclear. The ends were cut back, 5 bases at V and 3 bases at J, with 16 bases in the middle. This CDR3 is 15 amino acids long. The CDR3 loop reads CASSRASGREETQYF. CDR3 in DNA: TGTGCCAGCAGTAGGGCCAGTGGAAGAGAAGAGACCCAGTACTTC.

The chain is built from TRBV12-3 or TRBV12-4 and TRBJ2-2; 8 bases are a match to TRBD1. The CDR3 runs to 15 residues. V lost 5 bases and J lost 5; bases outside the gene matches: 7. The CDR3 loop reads CASSGTGPGTGELFF. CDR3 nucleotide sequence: TGTGCCAGCAGTGGGACAGGTCCGGGGACCGGGGAGCTGTTTTTT.

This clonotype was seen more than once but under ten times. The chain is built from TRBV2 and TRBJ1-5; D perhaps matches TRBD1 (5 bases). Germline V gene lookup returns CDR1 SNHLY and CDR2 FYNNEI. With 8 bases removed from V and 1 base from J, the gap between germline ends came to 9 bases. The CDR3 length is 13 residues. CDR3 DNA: TGTGCCAGCGTCAGGGCAAGCAATCAGCCCCAGCATTTT. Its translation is CASVRASNQPQHF.

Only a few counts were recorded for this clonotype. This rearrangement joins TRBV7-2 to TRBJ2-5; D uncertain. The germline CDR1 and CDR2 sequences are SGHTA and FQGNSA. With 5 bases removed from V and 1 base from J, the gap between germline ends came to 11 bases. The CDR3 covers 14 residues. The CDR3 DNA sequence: TGTGCCAGCAGCCTAACTTGGGCCCAAGAGACCCAGTACTTC. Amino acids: CASSLTWAQETQYF.

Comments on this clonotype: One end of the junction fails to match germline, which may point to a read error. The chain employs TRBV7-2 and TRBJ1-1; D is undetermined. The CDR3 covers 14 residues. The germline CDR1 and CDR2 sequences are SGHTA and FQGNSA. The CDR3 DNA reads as TGTGCCAGCAGCTTATTAGATTGGGCAGATGAAGTTTTCTTT. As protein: CASSLLDWADEVFF.

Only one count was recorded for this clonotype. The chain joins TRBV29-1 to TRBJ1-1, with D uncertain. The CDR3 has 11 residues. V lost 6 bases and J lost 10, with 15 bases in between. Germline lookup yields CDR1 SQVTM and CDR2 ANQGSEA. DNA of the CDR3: TGCAGCGTCCACGTCGGTGGCTCAGCTTTCTTT. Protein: CSVHVGGSAFF.

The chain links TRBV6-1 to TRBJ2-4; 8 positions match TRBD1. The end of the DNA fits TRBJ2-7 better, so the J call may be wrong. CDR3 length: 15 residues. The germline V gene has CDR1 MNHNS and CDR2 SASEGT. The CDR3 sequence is CASSTPPRGLDEQYF. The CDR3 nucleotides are TGTGCCAGCAGCACACCACCCAGGGGGCTCGACGAGCAGTACTTC.

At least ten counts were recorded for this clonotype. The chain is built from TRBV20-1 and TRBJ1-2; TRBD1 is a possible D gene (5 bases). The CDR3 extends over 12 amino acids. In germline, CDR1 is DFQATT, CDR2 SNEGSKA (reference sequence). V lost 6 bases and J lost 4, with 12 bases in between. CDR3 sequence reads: CSATRETYGYTF. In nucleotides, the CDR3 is TGCAGTGCAACCAGGGAGACCTATGGCTACACCTTC.